This TCR beta chain was profiled in a study of CD8+CD57+ T cells in acquired aplastic anemia. Sequencing involved patients with CD8+CD57+ cell expansion previously shown by flow cytometry. This clonotype was seen a handful of times. Its antigen is unidentified. Overall study results and limits: Patients and controls were found to share about 31 CD8+ CDR3 sequences.

Profiles of TCR beta VDJ and CDR3 were generated from a genomic DNA template. TCRdb independently ran MiXCR on the reads; one entry per CDR3 protein. This sample carries around 500,000 distinct CDR3 sequences, 25% to 40% of them seen once, and the ten largest clones take 0.75% to 0.95%. The source material was sorted CD4+, CD8+, or CD8+CD57+ T cells (not recorded which) from PBMCs. This sequence originates from a human donor with aplastic anemia.

CDR3 sequence reads: CASSDAGQNTEAFF. CDR3 DNA sequence: TGTGCCAGCAGCGATGCAGGGCAAAACACTGAAGCTTTCTTT. This chain uses TRBV6-1 with TRBJ1-1; D might be TRBD1 (5 bases). Trimming removed 6 bases at V and 2 bases at J, with 13 bases between. Looked up from germline, CDR1 is MNHNS and CDR2 is SASEGT. The CDR3 is 14 residues long.